The 5 T cell receptor beta chains below were found in one sample sequenced in a study of T cells after yellow fever vaccination. From the 5' RACE reads, TCRdb called clonotypes with MiXCR, one entry per CDR3 protein. The data contain about 85,000 distinct CDR3 sequences, less than 15% of them singletons. The sample in question was CD8+ T cells not binding an NS4B(214-222) dextramer, sorted from PBMCs, obtained approximately 22 days after the first yellow fever vaccination. The receptor source for this set is a man between 18 and 35 years old who received the YFV17D yellow fever vaccine.

The chain links TRBV5-1 to TRBJ2-1; D gene uncertain. CDR3 size: 15 residues. V lost 2 bases and J 2 bases, leaving 11 bases between the germline ends. The V gene's germline CDR1 is SGHRS and CDR2 YFSETQ. The CDR3 nucleotides read TGCGCCAGCAGCTTCGGAGCCTTGACCTACAATGAGCAGTTCTTC. This codes for CASSFGALTYNEQFF.

The table lists this clonotype with a few counts. The CDR3 DNA is TGTGCCAGCAGTGACGCCCCAAGAGCTTTCTTT. As protein: CASSDAPRAFF. This chain uses TRBV2 with TRBJ1-1; D gene unclear. The CDR3 loop spans 11 amino acids. The V gene lost 3 bases and the J gene lost 10 bases, with 9 bases spanning the gap. In germline, CDR1 is SNHLY, CDR2 FYNNEI.

The chain uses TRBV6-1 and TRBJ2-7; D tentatively fits TRBD1 or TRBD2 (5 bases each). V was trimmed by 6 bases and J by 2 bases, leaving 11 bases between them. This CDR3 region has 13 residues. CDR1 and CDR2 from the germline V gene are MNHNS and SASEGT. CDR3 residues: CASRERDPYEQYF. DNA for the CDR3: TGTGCCAGCAGAGAAAGGGACCCCTACGAGCAGTACTTC.

In this sample, this clonotype turned up a few times. This chain joins TRBV6-5 and TRBJ1-2; D is unresolved. CDR3 length: 11 residues. The germline V gene encodes CDR1 MNHEY and CDR2 SVGAGI. This chain's CDR3 is CAVWEGYGYTF. CDR3 sequence (DNA): TGTGCAGTGTGGGAGGGATATGGCTACACCTTC.

This clonotype has just a few counts. The chain uses TRBV5-1 and TRBJ2-2; D gene uncertain. In germline, CDR1 is SGHRS, CDR2 YFSETQ. V was pared by 3 bases and J by 3 bases, with 9 bases between. This CDR3 is built from 14 residues. The CDR3: CASSSRPDTGELFF. CDR3 in DNA: TGCGCCAGCAGCTCTCGACCGGACACCGGGGAGCTGTTTTTT.